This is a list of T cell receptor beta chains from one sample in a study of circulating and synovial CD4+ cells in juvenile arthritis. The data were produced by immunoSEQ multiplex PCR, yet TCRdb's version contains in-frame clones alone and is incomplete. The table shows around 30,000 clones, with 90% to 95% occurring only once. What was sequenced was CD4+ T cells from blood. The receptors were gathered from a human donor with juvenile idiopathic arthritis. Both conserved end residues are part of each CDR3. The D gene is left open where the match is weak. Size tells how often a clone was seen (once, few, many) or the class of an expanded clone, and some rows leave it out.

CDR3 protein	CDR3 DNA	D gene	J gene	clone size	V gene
CASSGAGNYGYTF	TGTGCCAGCAGCGGCGCAGGGAACTATGGCTACACCTTC	-	TRBJ1-2	-	TRBV2
CASSPSGTREFF	TGTGCCAGCAGTCCGTCCGGGACTAGAGAGTTCTTC	TRBD2	TRBJ2-1	once	TRBV6-5
CASRSSGAVTDTQYF	TGTGCCAGCAGATCGTCGGGAGCGGTCACAGATACGCAGTATTTT	-	TRBJ2-3	-	TRBV6-5
CASGRRGRASYNEQFF	TGTGCCAGCGGCCGCCGTGGGAGGGCCTCCTACAATGAGCAGTTCTTC	TRBD2	TRBJ2-1	-	TRBV11-2
CASSSRDSQQETQYF	TGTGCCAGCAGCTCCCGGGACAGCCAGCAAGAGACCCAGTACTTC	TRBD1	TRBJ2-5	-	TRBV7-9
CASSTGQVVEGYTF	TGTGCCAGCAGTACCGGACAGGTAGTAGAAGGCTACACCTTC	TRBD1	TRBJ1-2	-	TRBV6-6
CASSIGTLQETQYF	TGTGCCAGCAGCATTGGGACACTCCAAGAGACCCAGTACTTC	-	TRBJ2-5	-	TRBV6-5
CASGPGSSYEQYF	TGTGCCAGCGGACCCGGGAGCTCCTACGAGCAGTACTTC	-	TRBJ2-7	-	TRBV28
CASSLVTSGGHHTGELFF	TGTGCCAGCAGCTTGGTGACTAGCGGGGGTCATCACACCGGGGAGCTGTTTTTT	TRBD2	TRBJ2-2	-	TRBV5-6
CASSVGSKPTDTQYF	TGTGCCAGCAGCGTAGGTAGCAAACCCACAGATACGCAGTATTTT	-	TRBJ2-3	-	TRBV9